Each of the 22 T cell receptor beta chains below was sequenced from the same sample in a study of blood T cell repertoires in COVID-19. Sequencing was performed with immunoSEQ multiplex PCR; in TCRdb, only in-frame clones are kept and a portion is missing. The sample yields roughly 210,000 clones, approximately 90% seen once. The sequenced material came from peripheral blood. These receptor sequences come from a man in his 70s with acute or convalescent COVID-19.

The chain carries TRBV5-6 and TRBJ1-5; TRBD1 matches 9 bases. Per germline, CDR1 SGHDT and CDR2 YYEEEE. The CDR3 has 13 amino acids. V lost 4 bases and J lost 7; bases outside the gene matches: 3. The CDR3 DNA reads as TGTGCCAGCAGCCCGGGACAGGGCCAGCCCCAGCATTTT. The encoded protein is CASSPGQGQPQHF.

CDR3 DNA: TGTGCCAGCAGTACCCGACAGGGACAGAAAAACTCCTACGAGCAGTACTTC. This codes for CASSTRQGQKNSYEQYF. The gene calls are TRBV25-1 and TRBJ2-7; 7 positions match TRBD1. The trim removed 5 bases at V and 0 bases at J, leaving 13 bases unmatched. Germline V CDR1 and CDR2: MGHDK, SYGVNS. The CDR3 sequence is 17 residues long.

The chain links TRBV6-5 to TRBJ1-5; tentatively, D is TRBD1 (5 bases). Germline assignment: CDR1 MNHEY and CDR2 SVGAGI. V gave up 0 bases and J gave up 2 bases, with 5 bases separating them. This CDR3 spans 14 amino acids. DNA of the CDR3: TGTGCCAGCAGTTACTCAGGGGGCAATCAGCCCCAGCATTTT. Amino acid sequence: CASSYSGGNQPQHF.

The chain links TRBV24-1 to TRBJ2-1; 8 positions agree with TRBD1. The V and J ends lost 6 bases and 7 bases, in that order; junction bases with no gene match: 7. The CDR3 is 14 residues long. Germline assignment: CDR1 KGHDR and CDR2 SFDVKD. The CDR3 loop reads CATSLHRGTNEQFF. In nucleotides, the CDR3 is TGTGCCACCAGTCTCCACAGGGGGACGAATGAGCAGTTCTTC.

This clone was recorded once. This chain joins TRBV6-5 and TRBJ1-1; TRBD1 matches at 8 bases. Germline trimming cut 6 bases from V and 5 bases from J; bases unmatched to any gene: 8. The CDR3 has 14 amino acids. Germline CDR1 reads MNHEY; CDR2 reads SVGAGI. DNA for the CDR3: TGTGCCAGCAGGCCCGACAGGGGAGGGACTGAAGCTTTCTTT. Residues: CASRPDRGGTEAFF.

The chain uses TRBV27 and TRBJ2-5; possibly TRBD2 for D (5 bases). The germline gives CDR1 MNHEY, CDR2 SMNVEV (reference sequence). Trimming removed 3 bases from V and 5 bases from J, with 16 bases in between. The CDR3 covers 15 residues. CDR3 DNA: TGTGCCAGCAGTTTCTCGGCCACGGCGGGCGAGACCCAGTACTTC. Residues: CASSFSATAGETQYF.

The V call is TRBV3-1 (or the pseudogene TRBV3-2), the J call TRBJ1-1; D is possibly TRBD1 (6 bases). Germline V gives CDR1 LGHDT, CDR2 YNNKEL (reference sequence). V gave up 2 bases and J gave up 3 bases, with 10 bases separating them. The CDR3 is 14 amino acids. CDR3 DNA sequence: TGTGCCAGCAGCCAACGGGGGGGCCACACTGAAGCTTTCTTT. The encoded protein is CASSQRGGHTEAFF.

This chain links TRBV11-2 with TRBJ1-6; 9 bases line up with TRBD1. Trimming cost V 3 bases and J 10 bases; bases outside gene matches: 4. This CDR3 region has 14 residues. Germline assignment: CDR1 SGHAT and CDR2 FQNNGV. The CDR3 DNA follows: TGTGCCAGCAGCTTGCGGACAGGGGTCTCACCCCTCCACTTT. It yields the protein CASSLRTGVSPLHF.

This clone came up once. This chain links TRBV24-1 with TRBJ2-1, with 10 bases aligning to TRBD2. The length of the CDR3 is 15 residues. V was pared by 5 bases and J by 6 bases, with 6 bases of the junction left unmatched. Germline CDR1 is KGHDR and CDR2 is SFDVKD. The CDR3 sequence is CATSGKTSGPNEQFF. In DNA form, the CDR3 reads TGTGCCACCAGTGGGAAGACTAGCGGGCCCAATGAGCAGTTCTTC.

The chain is built from TRBV28 and TRBJ2-7; D ambiguous. The CDR3 contains 15 residues. Germline CDR1 is MDHEN and CDR2 is SYDVKM. Trimming removed 5 bases from V and 4 bases from J, with 18 bases in between. CDR3 sequence (DNA): TGTGCCAGCAGTCCCGTGGGCACTCCGGAATACGAGCAGTACTTC. Its protein product is CASSPVGTPEYEQYF.

The V call is TRBV2, the J call TRBJ2-1, with 9 positions matching TRBD2. Germline V gene lookup returns CDR1 SNHLY and CDR2 FYNNEI. The CDR3 runs to 13 residues. V lost 6 bases, J lost 8 bases, and 5 bases stayed unmatched. The CDR3 is CASRAGLADEQFF. The DNA of the CDR3 is TGTGCCAGCAGGGCGGGACTAGCTGATGAGCAGTTCTTC. The full variable domain, with the rest looked up from reference TRBV2 and TRBJ2-1, is EPEVTQTPSHQVTQMGQEVILRCVPISNHLYFYWYRQILGQKVEFLVSFYNNEISEKSEIFDDQFSVERPDGSNFTLKIRSTKLEDSAMYFCASRAGLADEQFFGPGTRLTVL.

The rearrangement joins TRBV28 to TRBJ2-2; TRBD2 might be the D (5 bases). Trimming removed 5 bases at V and 6 bases at J, with 13 bases between. This CDR3 region has 14 residues. The germline V gene encodes CDR1 MDHEN and CDR2 SYDVKM. The CDR3 sequence is CASSPHTRAGELFF. The CDR3 bases are TGTGCCAGCAGTCCCCACACGAGGGCCGGGGAGCTGTTTTTT.

DNA of the CDR3: TGTGCCAGCAGCCTGTCAAGCTTCGGTTCACCCCTCCACTTT. It yields the protein CASSLSSFGSPLHF. V usage is TRBV5-6 and J usage is TRBJ1-6; no clear D. CDR3 length: 14 residues. Looked up from germline, CDR1 is SGHDT and CDR2 is YYEEEE. Trimming stripped 4 bases from V and 9 bases from J, with 14 bases between.

Regarding this clone: Other DNA sequences of this sample code for an identical CDR3. The rearrangement links TRBV5-1 to TRBJ2-1; 11 bases are shared with TRBD2. Germline values: CDR1 SGHRS, CDR2 YFSETQ. Trimming took 7 bases from V and 2 from J; bases not matched to a gene: 5. The CDR3 consists of 15 residues. The CDR3 nucleotides read TGCGCCAGCTCACTTAGCGGGGGGGCCTACAATGAGCAGTTCTTC. This codes for CASSLSGGAYNEQFF.

The rearrangement uses TRBV27 and TRBJ2-7; D is ambiguous. This CDR3 has 15 residues. CDR1 is MNHEY, CDR2 SMNVEV, per germline (reference sequence). V lost 1 base and J lost 0, with 10 bases in between. The CDR3 here is CASSLLQRPSYEQYF. CDR3 nucleotides: TGTGCCAGCAGTTTATTACAGAGACCCTCCTACGAGCAGTACTTC.

This chain links TRBV5-4 with TRBJ1-2, with TRBD1 identical over 7 bases. J was trimmed by 0 bases and V by 4 bases; bases with no gene match: 9. Germline-derived CDR1 and CDR2 are SGHNT and YYREEE (reference sequence). The CDR3 has 16 residues. For the CDR3, the DNA is TGTGCCAGCAGCCAGGGACAGCCCCTCTCTAACTATGGCTACACCTTC. Encoded protein: CASSQGQPLSNYGYTF.

This sequence joins TRBV28 and TRBJ2-5; D is ambiguous. The CDR3 is 14 amino acids. The V gene lost 7 bases and the J gene lost 0 bases, with 12 bases spanning the gap. Germline V gives CDR1 MDHEN, CDR2 SYDVKM. The CDR3 here is CASTRLAYQETQYF. The CDR3 bases are TGTGCCAGCACCCGACTGGCGTACCAAGAGACCCAGTACTTC.

V is TRBV18 and J is TRBJ2-2; 9 bases line up with TRBD1. The junction had 6 bases not matched to a gene; V was cut back by 3 bases and J by 7 bases. The length of the CDR3 is 15 residues. Germline V CDR1 and CDR2: KGHSH, LQKENI. The CDR3 spells CASSPNRGQSGELFF. CDR3 DNA sequence: TGTGCCAGCTCACCTAACAGGGGGCAAAGCGGGGAGCTGTTTTTT.

The chain uses TRBV5-6 and TRBJ1-2; D perhaps matches TRBD1 (6 bases). The germline V and J ends were trimmed by 1 base and 7 bases, with 11 bases remaining between them. The CDR3 totals 13 residues. Germline loops: CDR1 SGHDT, CDR2 YYEEEE. The CDR3 DNA reads TGTGCCAGCAGCTTGAGGCAGGGGAGTGGCTACACCTTC. Translation: CASSLRQGSGYTF.

V gene TRBV9 combines with J gene TRBJ2-2; possible D gene TRBD2, 6 bases. This CDR3 region has 19 residues. Germline V gene sequence: CDR1 SGDLS, CDR2 YYNGEE. The V end lost 0 bases, the J end lost 1 base, and 19 bases lay between the germline ends. CDR3 nucleotides: TGTGCCAGCAGCGTAGGAGGTTTTTTCGGGGGACGGAACACCGGGGAGCTGTTTTTT. This translates into CASSVGGFFGGRNTGELFF.

The chain links TRBV3-1 (or the pseudogene TRBV3-2) to TRBJ2-2; 10 nucleotides align to TRBD2. The V segment lost 4 bases and the J segment 7 bases; nucleotides outside the gene matches: 6. The CDR3 totals 15 residues. Germline CDR1 reads LGHDT; CDR2 reads YNNKEL (reference sequence). The CDR3 loop is CASSPRTSGIGELFF. The CDR3 DNA is TGTGCCAGCAGCCCTCGGACTAGCGGAATCGGGGAGCTGTTTTTT.

The chain recombines TRBV10-3 with TRBJ1-4; D perhaps matches TRBD1 (5 bases). Germline V lookup: CDR1 ENHRY, CDR2 SYGVKD. Trimming cost V 4 bases and J 8 bases, with 17 bases left between them. This CDR3 has 15 residues. CDR3 loop: CAISGDKGLNEKLFF. The CDR3 bases are TGTGCCATCAGTGGAGACAAGGGACTCAACGAAAAACTGTTTTTT.